This entry describes one T cell receptor beta chain. The junction departs from germline at one end; a sequencing error may be responsible. The data originate from a study of blood T cells in healthy people across ages. Combining a sample-barcoded 5' primer with a J-beta primer mix, a second PCR ran for roughly 6 to 12 cycles. MiXCR, applied by TCRdb to the 5' RACE reads, yields one record per CDR3 protein. The sample yields about 930,000 distinct CDR3 sequences, just under 30% seen once. From germline, CDR1 is LNHNV and CDR2 YYDKDF (reference sequence). The CDR3 runs 12 residues. This same sample was also taken into another study, of T cells of mothers and their children. This second study notes: Maternal samples each gave over 9.5 million TCR beta CDR3 reads, and child samples roughly 3 million each.

The V gene is TRBV15, the J gene TRBJ1-2, with D perhaps TRBD1 (5 bases). This sequence was found in a woman aged 40-49 years in good health. Sequenced material: blood. CDR3 residues: CATSRDFWGTFF. CDR3 DNA: TGTGCCACCAGCAGAGATTTTTGGGGGACTTTCTTC.